This T cell receptor beta chain was observed in a study of cytomegalovirus exposure and HLA in healthy donors. TCRdb's table, derived via immunoSEQ multiplex PCR, lists solely in-frame clones and lacks some. Altogether about 160,000 clones are present, around four fifths being singletons, with the ten largest covering under 2.5%. Trimming cost V 2 bases and J 4 bases, with 11 bases left between them. The germline CDR1 and CDR2 sequences are MDHEN and SYDVKM. The CDR3 runs to 15 residues. The rearrangement uses TRBV28 and TRBJ1-4, with D perhaps TRBD1 (6 bases). The clonotype was recovered from a man aged 25 to 45 in good health and CMV-seropositive. The sample taken for sequencing was PBMCs. The CDR3 DNA is TGTGCCAGCAGTTTAGGTGGGGGCGGTAATGAAAAACTGTTTTTT. Translated, it gives CASSLGGGGNEKLFF. Full variable domain (rest looked up from reference TRBV28 and TRBJ1-4): DVKVTQSSRYLVKRTGEKVFLECVQDMDHENMFWYRQDPGLGLRLIYFSYDVKMKEKGDIPEGYSVSREKKERFSLILESASTNQTSMYLCASSLGGGGNEKLFFGSGTQLSVL.